The next 30 T cell receptor beta chains were all read from a single sample in a study of T-cell memory formation after mild COVID-19. TCRdb itself ran the 5' RACE reads through MiXCR, one entry per CDR3 protein. Counted here are more than 100,000 distinct CDR3 sequences, about 15% occurring once; the ten biggest clones make up approximately 5%. The sample consisted of PBMCs or a T cell subset sorted from them (not recorded which). The receptors derive from a man aged 18 to 29 who had mild COVID-19 (a few samples of this study predate the infection). Cell type and time point are not known.

V and J are TRBV12-3 or TRBV12-4 and TRBJ1-5; D is uncertain. Trimming removed 7 bases at V and 5 bases at J, with 12 bases between. The CDR3 sequence is 13 residues long. CDR3 bases: TGTGCCAGCACCGCCACTGGAGATCAGCCCCAGCATTTT. This encodes CASTATGDQPQHF.

The table lists this clonotype with a few counts. This chain connects TRBV6-1 to TRBJ2-3; D is possibly TRBD2 (6 bases). Trimming left V 3 bases short and J 9 bases short, with 13 bases between. The CDR3 runs to 13 residues. Germline assignment: CDR1 MNHNS and CDR2 SASEGT. CDR3 loop: CASSERRGLTQYF. The CDR3 DNA sequence: TGTGCCAGCAGTGAGAGGAGGGGCTTAACGCAGTATTTT.

The chain uses TRBV11-1 and TRBJ2-2; 7 bases align to TRBD1. The CDR3 runs to 14 residues. The germline gives CDR1 SGHAT, CDR2 FQDESV (reference sequence). V shed 5 bases and J 6 bases; nucleotides not matched to a gene: 6. CDR3: CASSQQQGSGELFF. CDR3 nucleotides: TGTGCCAGCAGCCAACAACAGGGGTCCGGGGAGCTGTTTTTT.

This clonotype was detected many times. V and J are TRBV5-1 and TRBJ2-3; D call uncertain. Trimming shortened V by 0 bases and J by 3 bases, and 8 bases separated the two germline ends. Germline V lookup: CDR1 SGHRS, CDR2 YFSETQ. The CDR3 has 14 residues. CDR3 in DNA: TGCGCCAGCAGCTTGGCGATTACAACAGATACGCAGTATTTT. This translates into CASSLAITTDTQYF.

A remark on this clonotype: A read error may produce the germline difference seen at one junction end. DNA of the CDR3: TGTGCCAGCAGTTCCGGACAGGGCGACAATTCACCCCCCCACTTT. This translates into CASSSGQGDNSPPHF. The gene calls are TRBV2 and TRBJ1-6; 8 nucleotides match TRBD1. CDR1 is SNHLY and CDR2 is FYNNEI in the germline V gene. The CDR3 is 15 residues long.

This clonotype occurred a few times. The chain combines TRBV25-1 with TRBJ2-5, with D perhaps matching TRBD2 (6 bases). CDR3 length: 14 residues. V lost 1 base and J 3 bases, leaving 9 bases between the germline ends. CDR1 and CDR2 (germline): MGHDK, SYGVNS. CDR3: CASSEWREKETQYF. DNA for the CDR3: TGTGCCAGCAGTGAATGGCGGGAAAAAGAGACCCAGTACTTC.

This chain links TRBV7-9 with TRBJ2-3, with a tentative D call TRBD2 (5 bases). In germline, CDR1 is SEHNR, CDR2 FQNEAQ (reference sequence). CDR3 length: 15 residues. With 0 bases removed from V and 0 bases from J, the gap between germline ends came to 7 bases. Written as DNA, the CDR3 is TGTGCCAGCAGCTTAGCTAGCGTTAGCACAGATACGCAGTATTTT. Translation gives CASSLASVSTDTQYF.

This clonotype was observed a few times. The V gene is TRBV5-1, the J gene TRBJ2-7, with D perhaps being TRBD1 or TRBD2 (5 bases each). CDR3 size: 12 residues. Germline V gene data show CDR1 as SGHRS and CDR2 as YFSETQ. Trimming left V 3 bases short and J 3 bases short, with 7 bases between. The CDR3 region is CASSWDHYEQYF. The CDR3 DNA follows: TGCGCCAGCAGCTGGGACCACTACGAGCAGTACTTC.

The rearrangement links TRBV20-1 to TRBJ1-5; tentative D call: TRBD1 (6 bases). Trimming pared 3 bases from V and 4 bases from J, leaving 13 bases between. Germline CDR1 DFQATT, CDR2 SNEGSKA (reference sequence). CDR3 length: 14 amino acids. CDR3 in amino acids: CSARSGAANQPQHF. CDR3 sequence (DNA): TGCAGTGCTAGGTCGGGGGCAGCGAATCAGCCCCAGCATTTT.

This clonotype was found a few times. V usage is TRBV2 and J usage is TRBJ2-3, with D hard to call. The CDR3 has 10 residues. Trimming took 8 bases from V and 10 from J, leaving 10 bases between them. From germline, CDR1 is SNHLY and CDR2 FYNNEI. In nucleotides, the CDR3 is TGTGCCAGCTCTTTAAGGGCGCAGTATTTT. Its protein product is CASSLRAQYF. Supplemented by reference TRBV2 and TRBJ2-3, the full variable domain reads EPEVTQTPSHQVTQMGQEVILRCVPISNHLYFYWYRQILGQKVEFLVSFYNNEISEKSEIFDDQFSVERPDGSNFTLKIRSTKLEDSAMYFCASSLRAQYFGPGTRLTVL.

This clonotype was detected only a few times. Germline and junction disagree at one end, which may indicate a read error. The chain uses TRBV20-1 and TRBJ2-5; D might be TRBD1 (5 bases). Germline loops: CDR1 DFQATT, CDR2 SNEGSKA (reference sequence). This CDR3 has 12 amino acids. CDR3 nucleotides: TGTAGTGCGCACGACAGAAAAGAGACCCAGTACTTC. It is translated as CSAHDRKETQYF.

The rearrangement links TRBV18 to TRBJ2-7; D could derive from TRBD1 or TRBD2 (6 bases each). V was trimmed by 0 bases and J by 1 base, leaving 10 bases between them. The CDR3 is 15 amino acids. CDR1 is KGHSH and CDR2 is LQKENI in the germline V gene. Written as DNA, the CDR3 is TGTGCCAGCTCACCACCGGGGGCGGGGTCCTACGAGCAGTACTTC. This codes for CASSPPGAGSYEQYF.

This chain uses TRBV18 with TRBJ2-7, with 8 bases lining up with TRBD2. V trimming: 6 bases; J trimming: 5 bases; junction bases outside the gene matches: 6. From germline, CDR1 is KGHSH and CDR2 LQKENI. This CDR3 contains 13 residues. CDR3 sequence: CASSPGGGDEQYV. As DNA, the CDR3 is TGTGCCAGCTCCCCCGGGGGGGGAGACGAGCAGTACGTC.

This clonotype showed up many times. V is TRBV4-1 and J is TRBJ2-1; D possibly corresponds to TRBD1 (6 bases). Germline-derived CDR1 and CDR2 are MGHRA and YSYEKL. The CDR3 runs 18 residues. V lost 1 base and J lost 0, with 16 bases in between. The CDR3 DNA reads TGCGCCAGCAGCCAAGGGGGGCGAAGGGGAGCCTCCTACAATGAGCAGTTCTTC. Encoded protein: CASSQGGRRGASYNEQFF.

This clonotype came up a few times. The chain combines TRBV20-1 with TRBJ2-3, with D possibly called TRBD1 or TRBD2 (5 bases each). The germline V and J ends were trimmed by 3 bases and 5 bases, with 12 bases remaining between them. The CDR3 totals 13 residues. Germline V gene data show CDR1 as DFQATT and CDR2 as SNEGSKA (reference sequence). CDR3 region: CSASGRGGDTQYF. CDR3 DNA: TGCAGTGCTAGTGGCCGGGGCGGAGATACGCAGTATTTT.

The chain combines TRBV5-1 with TRBJ1-1, with TRBD1 as a possible D gene (5 bases). The CDR3 is made up of 16 amino acids. The germline CDR1 and CDR2 sequences are SGHRS and YFSETQ. The germline V and J ends were trimmed by 0 bases and 3 bases, with 15 bases remaining between them. Here the CDR3 DNA reads TGCGCCAGCAGCTTGGTTCGGGGCAGCGCGGACACTGAAGCTTTCTTT. Translated: CASSLVRGSADTEAFF.

The table lists this clonotype with a few counts. This chain uses TRBV28 with TRBJ1-2; 9 nucleotides match TRBD1. The ends lost 6 bases at V and 5 bases at J; junction bases unmatched: 13. The length of the CDR3 is 16 residues. Germline CDR1 MDHEN, CDR2 SYDVKM. The CDR3 loop is CASSNPSGTGFYGYTF. CDR3 nucleotides: TGTGCCAGCAGCAACCCCTCCGGGACAGGGTTTTATGGCTACACCTTC.

This rearrangement joins TRBV4-2 to TRBJ1-6; 8 nucleotides line up with TRBD1. The V gene's germline CDR1 is LGHNA and CDR2 YNFKEQ. The CDR3 has 17 amino acids. Trimming cost V 0 bases and J 10 bases; bases outside gene matches: 11. The CDR3: CASSQDAVGQEWSPLHF. The CDR3 region has the DNA TGTGCCAGCAGCCAAGATGCGGTGGGACAGGAATGGTCACCCCTCCACTTT.

The chain uses TRBV24-1 and TRBJ2-5, with D possibly matching TRBD2 (5 bases). The CDR3 is 13 residues long. V was shortened by 6 bases and J by 5 bases, with 12 bases between the two germline ends. The germline CDR1 and CDR2 sequences are KGHDR and SFDVKD. CDR3: CATSPLAGETQYF. In nucleotides, the CDR3 is TGTGCCACCAGTCCCCTAGCTGGGGAGACCCAGTACTTC.

The V gene is TRBV6-6, the J gene TRBJ1-3, with 8 positions matching TRBD1. This CDR3 is 16 amino acids long. Germline V CDR1 and CDR2: MNHNY, SVGAGI (reference sequence). V gave up 4 bases and J gave up 0 bases; unmatched junction bases: 5. The CDR3 region is CASSSPDRGSGNTIYF. The CDR3 DNA sequence: TGTGCCAGCAGTTCGCCCGACAGGGGCTCTGGAAACACCATATATTTT.

The table lists this clonotype with a few counts. The rearrangement joins TRBV4-1 to TRBJ1-2; no clear D. V was trimmed by 3 bases and J by 8 bases, leaving 7 bases between them. This CDR3 contains 11 residues. Germline V gene lookup returns CDR1 MGHRA and CDR2 YSYEKL. The CDR3 bases are TGCGCCAGCAGCCATGTGGGGGGCTACACCTTC. Protein sequence: CASSHVGGYTF.

This clonotype was counted a single time. The chain joins TRBV20-1 to TRBJ1-2; D is ambiguous. Germline V CDR1 and CDR2: DFQATT, SNEGSKA (reference sequence). V was trimmed by 6 bases and J by 6 bases, leaving 26 bases between them. The CDR3 is 16 amino acids. CDR3 loop: CSAQSPPQDLSDGYTF. The CDR3 DNA reads as TGCAGTGCCCAGAGCCCCCCGCAGGACCTCTCGGATGGCTACACCTTC.

This clonotype came up a few times. The chain uses TRBV7-8 and TRBJ2-3; 7 bases line up with TRBD1. The trim removed 8 bases at V and 3 bases at J, leaving 8 bases unmatched. Germline V CDR1 and CDR2: SGHVS, FQNEAQ. CDR3 length equals 14 residues. The CDR3 spells CASRQGRTTDTQYF. CDR3 nucleotides: TGTGCCAGCCGACAGGGTAGAACGACAGATACGCAGTATTTT.

This chain connects TRBV18 to TRBJ2-7; no clear D gene. The CDR3 runs 14 residues. V lost 0 bases to trimming and J lost 7 bases, with 13 bases between them. Germline V gene sequence: CDR1 KGHSH, CDR2 LQKENI. The CDR3 loop is CASSPPVGRGEQYF. CDR3 bases: TGTGCCAGCTCACCACCGGTTGGCAGAGGAGAGCAGTACTTC.

This clonotype came up many times. This chain joins TRBV20-1 and TRBJ2-4, with 11 positions matching TRBD1. This CDR3 spans 15 amino acids. Germline CDR1 reads DFQATT; CDR2 reads SNEGSKA (reference sequence). J gave up 7 bases and V 3 bases, and 8 bases lay outside the gene matches. This chain's CDR3 is CSARNPGTGGNIQYF. The CDR3 nucleotides read TGCAGTGCTAGGAATCCCGGGACAGGGGGGAACATTCAGTACTTC.

In its sample, this clonotype was seen a few times. The V gene is TRBV19, the J gene TRBJ2-7; TRBD1 matches at 10 bases. CDR3 length: 15 residues. Germline V gene data show CDR1 as LNHDA and CDR2 as SQIVND (reference sequence). V gave up 7 bases and J gave up 2 bases; unmatched junction bases: 8. Written as DNA, the CDR3 is TGTGCCAGTACCCCAGCCGGGACAGGGGCCTACGAGCAGTACTTC. Translating it yields CASTPAGTGAYEQYF. Complete variable domain (other parts from reference TRBV19 and TRBJ2-7): DGGITQSPKYLFRKEGQNVTLSCEQNLNHDAMYWYRQDPGQGLRLIYYSQIVNDFQKGDIAEGYSVSREKKESFPLTVTSAQKNPTAFYLCASTPAGTGAYEQYFGPGTRLTVT.

V is TRBV20-1 and J is TRBJ2-3; TRBD2 matches 7 bases. Germline trimming cut 6 bases from V and 2 bases from J; bases unmatched to any gene: 8. This CDR3 is 14 amino acids long. Germline CDR1 and CDR2: DFQATT and SNEGSKA (reference sequence). The CDR3 here is CSAPGGSNTDTQYF. The CDR3 nucleotides read TGCAGTGCCCCCGGGGGGTCCAACACAGATACGCAGTATTTT.

In this sample, this clonotype turned up a few times. The rearrangement uses TRBV7-2 and TRBJ2-4, with D possibly matching TRBD2 (5 bases). Germline CDR1 is SGHTA and CDR2 is FQGNSA. CDR3 size: 11 residues. The ends were cut back, 5 bases at V and 9 bases at J, with 8 bases in the middle. Here the CDR3 reads CASSIGGIQYF. The DNA for the CDR3 is TGTGCCAGCAGCATTGGAGGCATTCAGTACTTC.

The rearrangement links TRBV20-1 to TRBJ2-7, with 11 bases that match TRBD2. V was clipped by 6 bases and J by 0 bases; unmatched bases: 4. CDR3 length equals 14 residues. CDR1 and CDR2 from the germline V gene are DFQATT and SNEGSKA (reference sequence). This chain's CDR3 is CSATGTSGSYEQYV. The CDR3 region has the DNA TGCAGTGCAACCGGGACTAGCGGCTCCTACGAGCAGTACGTC.

In DNA form, the CDR3 reads TGTGCCAGCACGAACAGGGGAAATAGCAATCAGCCCCAGCATTTT. The encoded protein is CASTNRGNSNQPQHF. V is TRBV6-6 and J is TRBJ1-5; TRBD1 aligns across 7 bases. This CDR3 is 15 amino acids long. Germline CDR1 reads MNHNY; CDR2 reads SVGAGI (reference sequence). V lost 7 bases and J lost 0; bases outside the gene matches: 6.